The 11 T cell receptor beta chains presented below share a single source sample, sequenced in a study of OX40 agonist ivuxolimab in advanced cancers. Library creation used the immunoSEQ multiplex PCR assay. Sourced from immuneACCESS, this table was stored by TCRdb with only in-frame sequences that have V and J called. A share of the clones is absent; for the studies checked, an unresolved V gene accounts for under half, and the remainder has no known explanation. The sample table lists 75,000 to 100,000 clones, 80% to 90% of them with a count of one. Of the sample, roughly 0.33% is held by the ten largest clones. The sequences come from CD4+ or CD8+ T cells sorted from blood, collected in a trial of the OX40 agonist ivuxolimab. The receptors stem from an adult with an advanced solid tumor such as melanoma, head and neck, liver or kidney cancer.

V gene TRBV11-2 combines with J gene TRBJ1-1; tentative D call: TRBD1 (5 bases). Looked up from germline, CDR1 is SGHAT and CDR2 is FQNNGV. The CDR3 consists of 15 residues. V lost 5 bases to trimming and J lost 3 bases, with 16 bases between them. CDR3 sequence: CASSTFIGTHTEAFF. The DNA for the CDR3 is TGTGCCAGCAGCACCTTCATAGGGACCCACACTGAAGCTTTCTTT.

The chain combines TRBV27 with TRBJ2-7; D remains ambiguous. CDR3 length: 12 residues. Trimming took off 7 bases at V and 3 bases at J, with 10 bases between the two ends. Looked up from germline, CDR1 is MNHEY and CDR2 is SMNVEV (reference sequence). The CDR3, as DNA: TGTGCCAGCATGGGCAGAGACTACGAGCAGTACTTC. Amino acid sequence: CASMGRDYEQYF.

Of note for this clone: One junction end does not reproduce the germline sequence, and a read error may be involved. CDR3 DNA sequence: TGTGCCCGGAGCGTGGGCGGCTACAATGAGCAGTTCTTC. It codes for CARSVGGYNEQFF. The chain uses TRBV30 and TRBJ2-1; unclear D gene. From germline, CDR1 is GTSNPN and CDR2 SVGIG (reference sequence). The CDR3 extends over 13 amino acids.

The chain recombines TRBV20-1 with TRBJ2-5, with 7 bases that match TRBD2. This CDR3 region has 11 residues. V was clipped by 5 bases and J by 3 bases; unmatched bases: 0. The germline gives CDR1 DFQATT, CDR2 SNEGSKA (reference sequence). The CDR3 sequence: CSAAGEETQYF. For the CDR3, the DNA is TGCAGTGCTGCGGGAGAAGAGACCCAGTACTTC.

The chain joins TRBV18 to TRBJ1-3; D gene ambiguous. The CDR3 consists of 15 residues. CDR1 is KGHSH and CDR2 is LQKENI in the germline V gene. V was trimmed by 5 bases and J by 1 base, leaving 12 bases between them. The CDR3 DNA follows: TGTGCCAGCTCAAACCCTGAGAGGTCTGGAAACACCATATATTTT. Protein: CASSNPERSGNTIYF.

The chain employs TRBV29-1 and TRBJ1-4; D call uncertain. Germline V CDR1 and CDR2: SQVTM, ANQGSEA. V was shortened by 6 bases and J by 16 bases, with 18 bases between the two germline ends. The CDR3 runs to 11 residues. In DNA form, the CDR3 reads TGCAGCGTGCGGCGGGGTCGGTTGTCGTTTTTT. The encoded protein is CSVRRGRLSFF.

The rearrangement uses TRBV14 and TRBJ2-6; a weak D match, TRBD1 (5 bases). Trimming shortened V by 4 bases and J by 4 bases, and 11 bases separated the two germline ends. Germline V gene sequence: CDR1 SGHDN, CDR2 FVKESK. CDR3 length: 15 residues. The CDR3 nucleotides are TGTGCCAGCAGCCGCCAGGGTGTCGGGGCCAACGTCCTGACTTTC. Protein product: CASSRQGVGANVLTF.

This clone has a handful of counts. This chain connects TRBV19 to TRBJ1-4; D may be TRBD1 (5 bases). The V end was cut by 5 bases, the J end by 14 bases, with 21 bases between. The CDR3 runs 14 residues. Per germline, CDR1 LNHDA and CDR2 SQIVND (reference sequence). The DNA of the CDR3 is TGTGCCAGTAGTCGCGGGGCAGACTTTGGTGCGCTGTTTTTT. Protein product: CASSRGADFGALFF.

The chain has TRBV6-5 and TRBJ1-4; weak D call: TRBD1 (5 bases). V lost 4 bases and J lost 8, with 11 bases in between. The CDR3 has 13 residues. Germline V gene sequence: CDR1 MNHEY, CDR2 SVGAGI. Here the CDR3 reads CASSFAGWEKLFF. The CDR3 bases are TGTGCCAGCAGTTTTGCAGGGTGGGAAAAACTGTTTTTT.

This sequence joins TRBV29-1 and TRBJ1-1, with 7 bases lining up with TRBD1. The germline V gene has CDR1 SQVTM and CDR2 ANQGSEA. The CDR3 has 12 residues. Trimming cost V 4 bases and J 10 bases; bases outside gene matches: 9. CDR3 DNA sequence: TGCAGCGTTGCTGGAGGGGGCAGGGGAGCTTTCTTT. As protein: CSVAGGGRGAFF. The full variable domain, completed using reference TRBV29-1 and TRBJ1-1, is SAVISQKPSRDICQRGTSLTIQCQVDSQVTMMFWYRQQPGQSLTLIATANQGSEATYESGFVIDKFPISRPNLTFSTLTVSNMSPEDSSIYLCSVAGGGRGAFFGQGTRLTVV.

The J gene is TRBJ2-7, the V gene TRBV7-9, with a weak D call TRBD1 (5 bases). Trimming removed 5 bases from V and 2 bases from J, with 16 bases in between. CDR1 is SEHNR and CDR2 is FQNEAQ in the germline V gene (reference sequence). The CDR3 extends over 15 amino acids. The CDR3 DNA reads TGTGCCAGCAGCCATTCTCCGACAGAAGCCTACGAGCAGTACTTC. Amino acids: CASSHSPTEAYEQYF.